These 20 T cell receptor beta chains originate from one sample sequenced in a study of T cell changes during pregnancy in multiple sclerosis. TCRdb keeps only in-frame clones here, not all; method: immunoSEQ multiplex PCR. The sample includes about 11,000 clones, 85% to 95% of them seen just once. The material was CD4+ T cells from peripheral blood mononuclear cells, obtained before pregnancy. Receptor source: a female donor with multiple sclerosis, enrolled in a pregnancy study.

The V and J genes are TRBV6-1 and TRBJ2-3; 9 bases are shared with TRBD2. CDR1 is MNHNS and CDR2 is SASEGT in the germline V gene. The CDR3 is 15 amino acids. V gave up 5 bases and J gave up 6 bases; unmatched junction bases: 9. The CDR3 nucleotides are TGTGCCAGCAGTCCCGGGACTAGCACTTGGGATACGCAGTATTTT. It encodes CASSPGTSTWDTQYF.

The chain combines TRBV7-2 with TRBJ2-7; TRBD2 matches at 8 bases. Germline trimming cut 5 bases from V and 6 bases from J; bases unmatched to any gene: 9. This CDR3 has 14 residues. The germline V gene encodes CDR1 SGHTA and CDR2 FQGNSA. The CDR3 nucleotides read TGTGCCAGCAGCCGGGAGGGACGGATGGGCGAGCAGTACTTC. Translating gives CASSREGRMGEQYF.

This clone was observed once. The chain is built from TRBV7-8 and TRBJ1-5, with D uncertain. Germline V gene lookup returns CDR1 SGHVS and CDR2 FQNEAQ. V was trimmed by 5 bases and J by 0 bases, leaving 8 bases between them. The CDR3 spans 14 residues. CDR3 protein: CASSPVHSNQPQHF. The CDR3 DNA sequence: TGTGCCAGCAGCCCTGTACATAGCAATCAGCCCCAGCATTTT.

V usage is TRBV9 and J usage is TRBJ2-3, with 9 nucleotides matching TRBD1. Trimming removed 4 bases from V and 6 bases from J; junction bases left unmatched: 15. The CDR3 is 17 amino acids. Germline values: CDR1 SGDLS, CDR2 YYNGEE. DNA of the CDR3: TGTGCCAGCAGCCCCCGTTTGACGACAGGGGGGCGGGATACGCAGTATTTT. This codes for CASSPRLTTGGRDTQYF.

The V and J genes are TRBV10-3 and TRBJ2-7, with D unclear. Trimming shortened V by 5 bases and J by 2 bases, and 16 bases separated the two germline ends. Looked up from germline, CDR1 is ENHRY and CDR2 is SYGVKD. The CDR3 is made up of 15 amino acids. CDR3 sequence: CAISQVQGHPYEQYF. The CDR3 nucleotides are TGTGCCATCAGTCAGGTGCAAGGTCATCCCTACGAGCAGTACTTC.

The chain recombines TRBV5-6 with TRBJ1-1; 9 bases match TRBD1. Trimming removed 3 bases from V and 3 bases from J; junction bases left unmatched: 6. This CDR3 spans 15 amino acids. Germline values: CDR1 SGHDT, CDR2 YYEEEE. The CDR3 region has the DNA TGTGCCAGCAGCTCCCCCGGGACAGGGCACACTGAAGCTTTCTTT. It is translated as CASSSPGTGHTEAFF. Together with reference TRBV5-6 and TRBJ1-1, the CDR3 gives the full variable domain: DAGVTQSPTHLIKTRGQQVTLRCSPKSGHDTVSWYQQALGQGPQFIFQYYEEEERQRGNFPDRFSGHQFPNYSSELNVNALLLGDSALYLCASSSPGTGHTEAFFGQGTRLTVV.

This rearrangement joins TRBV19 to TRBJ2-3; a weak D match, TRBD2 (5 bases). Trimming took 3 bases from V and 2 from J, leaving 9 bases between them. CDR1 is LNHDA and CDR2 is SQIVND in the germline V gene (reference sequence). This CDR3 region has 14 residues. CDR3 coding DNA: TGTGCCAGTAGTATCTCAGGACTCACAGATACGCAGTATTTT. Translated: CASSISGLTDTQYF.

The chain has TRBV4-1 and TRBJ1-2, with D perhaps TRBD1 (5 bases). There are 15 residues in the CDR3. Germline CDR1 is MGHRA and CDR2 is YSYEKL. Between the trimmed V and J ends, which lost 1 base and 5 bases, there was a span of 14 bases. The CDR3 protein is CASSQGLQELYGYTF. The CDR3, as DNA: TGCGCCAGCAGCCAAGGATTACAGGAGCTATATGGCTACACCTTC.

This sequence joins TRBV7-8 and TRBJ1-6, with D hard to call. Germline-derived CDR1 and CDR2 are SGHVS and FQNEAQ. Trimming pared 1 base from V and 12 bases from J, leaving 16 bases between. This CDR3 is 15 amino acids long. The CDR3 DNA reads TGTGCCAGCAGCTTAGGTAGGAGGCCGGGGAAACCCCTCCACTTT. Its translation is CASSLGRRPGKPLHF.

The chain combines TRBV18 with TRBJ1-1; 9 bases are a match to TRBD1. The CDR3 consists of 17 residues. V lost 1 base to trimming and J lost 1 base; unmatched junction nucleotides: 7. Per germline, CDR1 KGHSH and CDR2 LQKENI. CDR3 amino acids: CASSPLPLDRGNTEAFF. Here the CDR3 DNA reads TGTGCCAGCTCACCACTCCCATTGGACAGGGGGAACACTGAAGCTTTCTTT.

This rearrangement joins TRBV5-1 to TRBJ1-1; a possible D gene is TRBD1 (6 bases). Germline V gene lookup returns CDR1 SGHRS and CDR2 YFSETQ. V lost 4 bases to trimming and J lost 4 bases, with 11 bases between them. The CDR3 consists of 13 residues. The CDR3 is CASSAGVSTEAFF. The CDR3 region has the DNA TGCGCCAGCAGCGCAGGGGTTTCCACTGAAGCTTTCTTT. The full variable domain, its missing parts supplied by reference TRBV5-1 and TRBJ1-1, is KAGVTQTPRYLIKTRGQQVTLSCSPISGHRSVSWYQQTPGQGLQFLFEYFSETQRNKGNFPGRFSGRQFSNSRSEMNVSTLELGDSALYLCASSAGVSTEAFFGQGTRLTVV.

The chain links TRBV5-6 to TRBJ1-6; D not resolved. CDR1 SGHDT and CDR2 YYEEEE come from the germline V gene. With 1 base removed from V and 0 bases from J, the gap between germline ends came to 8 bases. The CDR3 contains 16 residues. The CDR3 DNA follows: TGTGCCAGCAGCTTGATCAAGAGCTCCTATAATTCACCCCTCCACTTT. Translated, it gives CASSLIKSSYNSPLHF.

The chain has TRBV19 and TRBJ1-1; D gene unclear. The germline V gene has CDR1 LNHDA and CDR2 SQIVND (reference sequence). The CDR3 sequence is 13 residues long. V lost 3 bases, J lost 6 bases, and 11 bases lay in between. The CDR3 reads CASSISGASEAFF. In DNA, the CDR3 is TGTGCCAGTAGTATCTCCGGAGCGTCTGAAGCTTTCTTT.

V usage is TRBV6-1 and J usage is TRBJ2-7; the match to TRBD1 covers 8 bases. Germline CDR1 MNHNS, CDR2 SASEGT. This CDR3 is built from 13 residues. Trimming at V came to 2 bases and at J to 9 bases, leaving 6 bases not matched to a gene. CDR3 loop: CASSESRGPGQYF. The CDR3 DNA reads TGTGCCAGCAGTGAATCCAGGGGGCCAGGGCAGTACTTC.

The chain uses TRBV9 and TRBJ2-3; 9 nucleotides align to TRBD1. V dropped 0 bases and J dropped 9; count of bases not matched to a gene: 11. Germline CDR1 reads SGDLS; CDR2 reads YYNGEE. This CDR3 is 16 amino acids long. For the CDR3, the DNA is TGTGCCAGCAGCGTAGCTTCGGGACAGGGTGGGTGGACGCAGTATTTT. This sequence encodes CASSVASGQGGWTQYF.

The J gene is TRBJ1-2, the V gene TRBV25-1; 9 nucleotides agree with TRBD1. This CDR3 has 14 residues. Germline V gene sequence: CDR1 MGHDK, CDR2 SYGVNS. The V and J ends lost 3 bases and 5 bases, in that order; junction bases with no gene match: 4. The CDR3 DNA reads TGTGCCAGCAGTGAGGGGACAGGGCGTTATGGCTACACCTTC. Its translation is CASSEGTGRYGYTF.

V usage is TRBV6-1 and J usage is TRBJ1-6, with 7 bases that match TRBD1. The CDR3 length is 14 residues. The V gene end was trimmed by 3 bases and the J gene end by 6 bases; junction bases not matched to a gene: 2. CDR1 and CDR2 (germline): MNHNS, SASEGT. CDR3 sequence (DNA): TGTGCCAGCAGTGACCGACAGGGTAATTCACCCCTCCACTTT. Residues: CASSDRQGNSPLHF.

The V and J genes are TRBV7-3 and TRBJ2-3, with D possibly TRBD2 on 7 matching bases. Trimming took off 3 bases at V and 4 bases at J, with 11 bases between the two ends. Germline V gene sequence: CDR1 SGHTA, CDR2 FQGTGA. The CDR3 is made up of 14 amino acids. CDR3 sequence (DNA): TGTGCCAGCAGCTTCGGCGGGGGCGCAGATACGCAGTATTTT. The encoded protein is CASSFGGGADTQYF.

V is TRBV29-1 and J is TRBJ1-1; maybe TRBD1 (5 bases). The CDR3 consists of 14 residues. The germline CDR1 and CDR2 sequences are SQVTM and ANQGSEA. V gave up 1 base and J gave up 0 bases, with 9 bases separating them. The CDR3 DNA reads TGCAGCGTTGAAGTGGGGCCCCTGAACACTGAAGCTTTCTTT. As protein: CSVEVGPLNTEAFF.

This clone has a single count. The chain is built from TRBV13 and TRBJ1-1; 9 bases agree with TRBD1. The CDR3 runs 16 residues. Unmatched junction bases numbered 11, after V lost 3 bases and J lost 6 bases. Germline CDR1 reads PRHDT; CDR2 reads FYEKMQ (reference sequence). The CDR3 spells CASSFGTGPRRPEAFF. The DNA of the CDR3 is TGTGCCAGCAGCTTCGGGACAGGGCCAAGGAGACCTGAAGCTTTCTTT.